The 26 T cell receptor beta chains in this list originate from one sample, sequenced in a study of metastatic and nonmetastatic thyroid tumors. TCRdb re-called clones from the PCR reads using MiXCR. The sample lists over 25,000 clones; 3.5% to 4.5% were seen once. All patients were untreated before thyroid surgery. The sequencing input was blood. Every receptor here comes from a female donor with papillary thyroid cancer or a benign thyroid nodule (not recorded which). Some clones in this sample may be carry-over from other donors' samples.

The chain has TRBV12-5 and TRBJ1-3; D unresolved. Trimming removed 0 bases from V and 6 bases from J, with 18 bases in between. Germline V gives CDR1 LGHNT, CDR2 FRNRAP. This CDR3 has 17 residues. Here the CDR3 DNA reads TGTGCTAGTGGTTTGGTAGTTTTCGGGGTGGGTGTAAACACCATATATTTT. Its protein product is CASGLVVFGVGVNTIYF.

In its sample, this clone was seen many times. The rearrangement links TRBV20-1 to TRBJ1-2; 9 positions match TRBD1. The CDR3 totals 17 residues. V lost 6 bases to trimming and J lost 5 bases; unmatched junction nucleotides: 19. Germline V lookup: CDR1 DFQATT, CDR2 SNEGSKA (reference sequence). The CDR3 DNA reads as TGCAGTGCACTAACAGGGGGCGGGTTCATTGGTCGATATGGCTACACCTTC. Amino acids: CSALTGGGFIGRYGYTF.

This clone is judged medium-sized. This chain links TRBV27 with TRBJ2-1; D may match TRBD1 or TRBD2 (6 bases each). The CDR3 totals 16 residues. V lost 6 bases and J 4 bases, leaving 19 bases between the germline ends. Looked up from germline, CDR1 is MNHEY and CDR2 is SMNVEV (reference sequence). CDR3 in amino acids: CASSLRGVRGYNEQFF. The CDR3 nucleotides are TGTGCCAGCAGCTTAAGGGGGGTCCGGGGTTACAATGAGCAGTTCTTC.

There are many counts of this clone. This chain joins TRBV7-2 and TRBJ2-7; 12 positions agree with TRBD2. Trimming took 3 bases from V and 4 from J; bases not matched to a gene: 4. Germline CDR1 is SGHTA and CDR2 is FQGNSA. This CDR3 is 15 amino acids long. Written as DNA, the CDR3 is TGTGCCAGCAGCTTGACTAGCGGGAGCGGGTACGAGCAGTACTTC. This encodes CASSLTSGSGYEQYF.

This clone was detected only a few times. This sequence joins TRBV7-3 and TRBJ2-2; D may match TRBD1 or TRBD2 (6 bases each). The CDR3 extends over 15 amino acids. Between the trimmed V and J ends, which lost 3 bases and 6 bases, there was a span of 14 bases. Per the germline V gene, CDR1 is SGHTA and CDR2 is FQGTGA. The CDR3 nucleotides read TGTGCCAGCAGCTTGGGGGGCACAGGGTCCGGGGAGCTGTTTTTT. This encodes CASSLGGTGSGELFF.

Comments on this clone: The junction does not match germline at one end; this may be a read error. The J gene is TRBJ2-5, the V gene TRBV24-1, with D possibly TRBD2 on 6 matching bases. The germline gives CDR1 KGHDR, CDR2 SFDVKD. This CDR3 contains 17 residues. CDR3 DNA sequence: TGTGTCACCAGTGACCCGGCCGCTGGAGGGCGGAGGGAGACCCAGTACTTC. Amino acid sequence: CVTSDPAAGGRRETQYF.

Many counts were recorded for this clone. V gene TRBV19 combines with J gene TRBJ1-5; D possibly corresponds to TRBD1 (5 bases). Germline V lookup: CDR1 LNHDA, CDR2 SQIVND (reference sequence). V was pared by 5 bases and J by 3 bases, with 8 bases between. The CDR3 sequence is 13 residues long. CDR3 DNA sequence: TGTGCCAGTAGTTGGGACTCCAATCAGCCCCAGCATTTT. Translating it yields CASSWDSNQPQHF.

This clone was observed at least ten times. The chain carries TRBV7-9 and TRBJ2-7; the D is unclear. The CDR3 covers 12 residues. In germline, CDR1 is SEHNR, CDR2 FQNEAQ (reference sequence). The V and J ends lost 6 bases and 4 bases respectively, with 10 bases between them. The CDR3 region has the DNA TGTGCCAGCAGGAAGACGGGTTACGAGCAGTACTTC. Amino acid sequence: CASRKTGYEQYF.

This clone was counted only a few times. The CDR3: CASSLTWTASYEQYF. The DNA of the CDR3 is TGTGCCAGCAGTTTAACTTGGACAGCTTCCTACGAGCAGTACTTC. J is TRBJ2-7 and V is TRBV27; a possible D gene is TRBD1 (6 bases). Trimming took 2 bases from V and 1 from J, leaving 12 bases between them. Germline V gene sequence: CDR1 MNHEY, CDR2 SMNVEV (reference sequence). This CDR3 has 15 residues.

This clone has just a few counts. At one boundary the junction diverges from the germline segment, which might be a read error. The rearrangement joins TRBV27 to TRBJ1-2, with TRBD1 identical over 7 bases. The CDR3 is 14 residues long. CDR1 and CDR2 (germline): MNHEY, SMNVEV (reference sequence). The CDR3 reads CAGSWSQGYYGYTF. The CDR3 DNA reads as TGTGCCGGCAGTTGGTCACAGGGGTACTATGGCTACACCTTC.

Regarding this clone: The CDR3 end shows no conserved phenylalanine or tryptophan, and so a read error is likely. This rearrangement joins TRBV15 to TRBJ1-1; D unresolved. The CDR3 is made up of 13 amino acids. Germline V gene data show CDR1 as LNHNV and CDR2 as YYDKDF (reference sequence). The CDR3 loop reads CAASRDSNTEAFL. DNA for the CDR3: TGTGCCGCCAGCAGAGATTCGAACACTGAAGCTTTCCTT.

Remarks on this clone: A read error may be the cause here, since a much bigger clone is one base away. The chain is built from TRBV7-8 and TRBJ2-7; D remains ambiguous. V gave up 1 base and J gave up 13 bases, with 8 bases separating them. CDR1 and CDR2 (germline): SGHVS, FQNEAQ. The CDR3 sequence is 10 residues long. The DNA of the CDR3 is TGTGCCAGCAGCTTAGGACCGTTTTACTTC. It specifies CASSLGPFYF.

This clone is medium-sized in the sample. This rearrangement joins TRBV6-1 to TRBJ2-1; 9 bases are a match to TRBD2. Germline CDR1 MNHNS, CDR2 SASEGT. The length of the CDR3 is 13 residues. V was clipped by 6 bases and J by 9 bases; unmatched bases: 6. The CDR3, as DNA: TGTGCCAGCAGAGTAGCGGGAGATAGTGAGCAGTTCTTC. This encodes CASRVAGDSEQFF.

This clone is medium-sized by share. The chain carries TRBV6-1 and TRBJ1-5; 10 bases are shared with TRBD1. The V segment lost 5 bases and the J segment 2 bases; nucleotides outside the gene matches: 3. Germline V gene sequence: CDR1 MNHNS, CDR2 SASEGT. CDR3 length: 15 amino acids. This CDR3 is CASSPGTGGNQPQHF. CDR3 DNA sequence: TGTGCCAGCAGTCCCGGGACAGGGGGCAATCAGCCCCAGCATTTT.

On this clone itself: Sequence at one end of the junction differs from germline and may be a read error. The rearrangement joins TRBV6-1 to TRBJ2-2; D unresolved. Germline CDR1 and CDR2: MNHNS and SASEGT. The CDR3 sequence is 15 residues long. CDR3 in DNA: TGTGCCAGCAGGGAAGTGGGCGCGGACACCGGGGAGCTGTTTTTT. It yields the protein CASREVGADTGELFF.

This clone has a count of ten or more. V usage is TRBV5-1 and J usage is TRBJ1-2; D ambiguous. Germline CDR1 reads SGHRS; CDR2 reads YFSETQ. The V gene lost 0 bases and the J gene lost 4 bases, with 13 bases spanning the gap. The CDR3 runs to 15 residues. The CDR3 DNA sequence: TGCGCCAGCAGCTTGGCCGTAACGGGGATCTATGGCTACACCTTC. Translation gives CASSLAVTGIYGYTF.

The J gene is TRBJ2-7, the V gene TRBV15; D possibly corresponds to TRBD2 (7 bases). Per the germline V gene, CDR1 is LNHNV and CDR2 is YYDKDF (reference sequence). V dropped 3 bases and J dropped 10 bases, with 22 bases sitting between them. The CDR3 is 15 residues long. The CDR3 coding sequence is TGTGCCACCAGCAGCGGACTAGGGGGAGTCTACTATCAGTACTTC. It specifies CATSSGLGGVYYQYF.

This clone was seen a few times. The chain combines TRBV5-1 with TRBJ1-5; D is unresolved. The V end was cut by 0 bases, the J end by 1 base, with 8 bases between. Germline assignment: CDR1 SGHRS and CDR2 YFSETQ. The CDR3 spans 15 residues. This CDR3 is CASSLDGQSNQPQHF. Here the CDR3 DNA reads TGCGCCAGCAGCTTGGATGGGCAGAGCAATCAGCCCCAGCATTTT.

Points on this clone: A read error is possible here, since a much larger clone lies one base away. V gene TRBV18 combines with J gene TRBJ2-5; tentatively, D is TRBD1 (7 bases). The germline V gene has CDR1 KGHSH and CDR2 LQKENI. The length of the CDR3 is 16 residues. CDR3: CVSSPPVGGGWETQYF. The CDR3 nucleotides read TGTGTCAGCTCACCACCCGTCGGAGGGGGCTGGGAGACCCAGTACTTC.

By share, this clone ranks as medium-sized. V usage is TRBV6-1 and J usage is TRBJ2-3; D is perhaps TRBD2 (7 bases). The CDR3 loop spans 17 amino acids. V lost 5 bases and J 0 bases, leaving 18 bases between the germline ends. The germline V gene has CDR1 MNHNS and CDR2 SASEGT. The CDR3 DNA reads TGTGCCAGCAGTTACGGGGTCGGGGGGCTTAGCACAGATACGCAGTATTTT. Protein sequence: CASSYGVGGLSTDTQYF.

This clone was seen ten or more times. The J gene is TRBJ1-1, the V gene TRBV20-1, with a possible D match to TRBD1 (5 bases). Germline CDR1 reads DFQATT; CDR2 reads SNEGSKA (reference sequence). The CDR3 length is 13 residues. Trimming stripped 4 bases from V and 1 base from J, with 10 bases between. The CDR3 DNA sequence: TGCAGTGCTACCTCTACAGGGAACACTGAAGCTTTCTTT. Translation gives CSATSTGNTEAFF.

A word on this clone: The CDR3 does not close with the conserved phenylalanine or tryptophan, likely indicating a read error. It is unclear where the CDR3 begins or ends on the DNA, so no DNA is shown, and the CDR3 is as TCRdb lists it. The rearrangement uses TRBV5-6 and TRBJ1-1; TRBD1 is taken as the D call from the table, unchecked against the DNA. The CDR3 sequence runs 9 residues, both termini included. Germline assignment: CDR1 SGHDT and CDR2 YYEEEE. Here the CDR3 reads CASSTGRSP.

This clone was seen a few times. Given a much more abundant clone one base away, this may be a read error. CDR3 residues: CASSLETFYEQYF. The DNA for the CDR3 is TGTGCCAGCAGCTTGGAAACTTTCTACGAGCAGTACTTC. V is TRBV5-4 and J is TRBJ2-7; D is uncertain. V was trimmed by 0 bases and J by 3 bases, leaving 7 bases between them. The CDR3 length is 13 residues. Germline-derived CDR1 and CDR2 are SGHNT and YYREEE (reference sequence). The whole variable domain, filled in from reference TRBV5-4 and TRBJ2-7, reads ETGVTQSPTHLIKTRGQQVTLRCSSQSGHNTVSWYQQALGQGPQFIFQYYREEENGRGNFPPRFSGLQFPNYSSELNVNALELDDSALYLCASSLETFYEQYFGPGTRLTVT.

This chain joins TRBV30 and TRBJ2-7; D call uncertain. CDR3 length equals 13 residues. Trimming pared 1 base from V and 6 bases from J, leaving 13 bases between. Germline V gene lookup returns CDR1 GTSNPN and CDR2 SVGIG (reference sequence). In DNA form, the CDR3 reads TGTGCCTGGAGTGATTTGCCCAGAGGCGAGCAGTACTTC. It yields the protein CAWSDLPRGEQYF. Together with reference TRBV30 and TRBJ2-7, the CDR3 gives the full variable domain: SQTIHQWPATLVQPVGSPLSLECTVEGTSNPNLYWYRQAAGRGLQLLFYSVGIGQISSEVPQNLSASRPQDRQFILSSKKLLLSDSGFYLCAWSDLPRGEQYFGPGTRLTVT.

At least ten counts were recorded for this clone. V usage is TRBV7-3 and J usage is TRBJ2-3; 8 positions agree with TRBD1. The trim removed 5 bases at V and 4 bases at J, leaving 5 bases unmatched. The CDR3 is made up of 14 amino acids. Germline loops: CDR1 SGHTA, CDR2 FQGTGA. In DNA, the CDR3 is TGTGCCAGCAGCCAGATACAGGGGGCAGATACGCAGTATTTT. Translating gives CASSQIQGADTQYF.

The V call is TRBV20-1, the J call TRBJ1-2; 7 bases fit TRBD1. Germline values: CDR1 DFQATT, CDR2 SNEGSKA (reference sequence). Germline trimming cut 3 bases from V and 3 bases from J; bases unmatched to any gene: 4. CDR3 length equals 13 residues. The CDR3 DNA reads TGCAGTGCTAGCGGGACAGATGACTATGGCTACACCTTC. Its translation: CSASGTDDYGYTF.